The 31 T cell receptor beta chains below come from one sample, sequenced in a study of identical twins (dated by TCRdb to about 2016). Libraries were built with 5' RACE. TCRdb names Illumina HiSeq 2000 as the instrument used. The public sequencing data were trimmed at Q25 with fastp and processed into clonotypes with MiXCR by TCRdb, which kept only in-frame beta chains. Entries are consolidated by CDR3 protein sequence, retaining the most common genes and DNA. This sample gives hundreds of thousands of distinct CDR3 sequences in total; around 20% of them show up just once. The ten largest make up 4.3% of the sample. The sample was also linked to a second study, of T cells expressing NK-cell markers.

Sample: PBMCs. The receptors shown here come from a woman in her late teens or twenties in good health.

This chain joins TRBV6-5 and TRBJ2-7, with D maybe TRBD1 (5 bases). This CDR3 is built from 15 residues. V was cut by 2 bases and J by 3 bases, with 14 bases left in between. Germline CDR1 is MNHEY and CDR2 is SVGAGI. CDR3 sequence (DNA): TGTGCCAGCAGTTACAGGCAGGGTTTTTTCTACGAGCAGTACTTC. Its protein product is CASSYRQGFFYEQYF.

The chain links TRBV5-1 to TRBJ2-1; 10 bases agree with TRBD2. The CDR3 runs to 19 residues. CDR1 is SGHRS, CDR2 YFSETQ, per germline. V was clipped by 1 base and J by 2 bases; unmatched bases: 12. In nucleotides, the CDR3 is TGCGCCAGCAGCTTGTTTGGGGTTAGCGGGAGGACCGCCTACAATGAGCAGTTCTTC. Its translation: CASSLFGVSGRTAYNEQFF.

The rearrangement links TRBV15 to TRBJ2-2, with 12 bases lining up with TRBD1. Germline V CDR1 and CDR2: LNHNV, YYDKDF (reference sequence). CDR3 size: 18 residues. V trimming: 2 bases; J trimming: 5 bases; junction bases outside the gene matches: 9. The CDR3 sequence: CATSRFRDRGRGTGELFF. In nucleotides, the CDR3 is TGTGCCACCAGCAGATTCCGGGACAGGGGGCGCGGGACCGGGGAGCTGTTTTTT.

J is TRBJ1-1 and V is TRBV20-1; D call uncertain. Germline CDR1 is DFQATT and CDR2 is SNEGSKA (reference sequence). Trimming took off 4 bases at V and 0 bases at J, with 9 bases between the two ends. The CDR3 runs to 13 residues. This chain's CDR3 is CSAKPPVNTEAFF. The CDR3 DNA follows: TGCAGTGCTAAGCCACCCGTGAACACTGAAGCTTTCTTT.

The genes are TRBV10-2 and TRBJ2-4; possibly TRBD1 for D (6 bases). V was clipped by 7 bases and J by 6 bases, with 16 bases between them. CDR1 WSHSY and CDR2 SAAADI come from the germline V gene. The CDR3 covers 14 residues. CDR3 sequence reads: CASTEDRTGNIQYF. In DNA, the CDR3 is TGCGCCAGCACCGAGGACAGAACGGGAAACATTCAGTACTTC.

V and J are TRBV10-3 and TRBJ1-1; D is unclear. This CDR3 region has 14 residues. Per the germline V gene, CDR1 is ENHRY and CDR2 is SYGVKD. Trimming shortened V by 2 bases and J by 3 bases, and 10 bases separated the two germline ends. The CDR3 DNA sequence: TGTGCCATCAGTGAGGTGGAGGGTTACACTGAAGCTTTCTTT. It translates to CAISEVEGYTEAFF.

V gene TRBV5-1 combines with J gene TRBJ2-2; 7 bases align to TRBD2. Germline lookup yields CDR1 SGHRS and CDR2 YFSETQ. The CDR3 totals 13 residues. J gave up 7 bases and V 4 bases, and 4 bases lay outside the gene matches. DNA of the CDR3: TGCGCCAGCAGCATCGGCGGGGGCGGGGAGCTGTTTTTT. This codes for CASSIGGGGELFF.

This clonotype showed up just a few times. The chain uses TRBV11-3 and TRBJ2-6; TRBD1 is a possible D gene (5 bases). Germline-derived CDR1 and CDR2 are SGHNT and YENEEA. The CDR3 has 17 amino acids. Trimming took 4 bases from V and 2 from J, leaving 15 bases between them. DNA of the CDR3: TGTGCCAGCAGCTCTCAGGGTTTTCTAGCTGGGGCCAACGTCCTGACTTTC. Amino acids: CASSSQGFLAGANVLTF.

This clonotype has at least ten counts. The V gene is TRBV6-5, the J gene TRBJ2-1, with D possibly being TRBD2 (6 bases). This CDR3 has 16 amino acids. Trimming removed 2 bases from V and 0 bases from J, with 11 bases in between. Per the germline V gene, CDR1 is MNHEY and CDR2 is SVGAGI. CDR3 region: CASSYVSGSSYNEQFF. In DNA, the CDR3 is TGTGCCAGCAGTTACGTTAGCGGTAGCTCCTACAATGAGCAGTTCTTC.

This clonotype was detected only a few times. The gene calls are TRBV3-1 and TRBJ2-7, with 8 bases lining up with TRBD2. The length of the CDR3 is 17 residues. The trim removed 4 bases at V and 1 base at J, leaving 12 bases unmatched. CDR1 is LGHDT and CDR2 is YNNKEL in the germline V gene (reference sequence). CDR3 nucleotide sequence: TGTGCCAGCAGCCTTACTAGCGGCCCGAGTTTTTCCTACGAGCAGTACTTC. It codes for CASSLTSGPSFSYEQYF.

This clonotype was recorded at least ten times. The V gene is TRBV3-1, the J gene TRBJ2-2, with D hard to call. The CDR3 totals 12 residues. From germline, CDR1 is LGHDT and CDR2 YNNKEL (reference sequence). Trimming removed 5 bases at V and 0 bases at J, with 1 base between. The CDR3 reads CASSTNTGELFF. CDR3 nucleotides: TGTGCCAGCAGCACGAACACCGGGGAGCTGTTTTTT.

This clonotype occurred a few times. The chain joins TRBV15 to TRBJ2-5; D perhaps matches TRBD1 (5 bases). With 6 bases removed from V and 3 bases from J, the gap between germline ends came to 8 bases. The CDR3 loop spans 12 amino acids. The V gene's germline CDR1 is LNHNV and CDR2 YYDKDF (reference sequence). The DNA for the CDR3 is TGTGCCACCAGTTGGGGCAAAGAGACCCAGTACTTC. It codes for CATSWGKETQYF.

The sample holds a few counts of this clonotype. The V call is TRBV20-1, the J call TRBJ2-1; 7 bases align to TRBD2. CDR3 size: 15 residues. J was trimmed by 10 bases and V by 0 bases; bases with no gene match: 12. Germline CDR1 reads DFQATT; CDR2 reads SNEGSKA (reference sequence). CDR3 nucleotides: TGCAGTGCTAGAGATCTATCTCTAGCGGTGATAGAGCAGTTCTTC. Its protein product is CSARDLSLAVIEQFF.

V is TRBV14 and J is TRBJ2-2; 12 bases match TRBD2. This CDR3 is built from 18 residues. Germline CDR1 reads SGHDN; CDR2 reads FVKESK. With V trimmed by 0 bases and J by 6 bases, 8 bases remained unmatched. CDR3 in DNA: TGTGCCAGCAGCCAAGATCGAGGTAGACTAGCGGGAGCCGGGGAGCTGTTTTTT. Protein: CASSQDRGRLAGAGELFF.

This clonotype has ten or more counts. The CDR3 nucleotides read TGCGCCAGCAGCCAAAAATTGGCGGGAGCGGGCGGGGAGCTGTTTTTT. Protein sequence: CASSQKLAGAGGELFF. The gene calls are TRBV4-3 and TRBJ2-2; 7 bases align to TRBD2. Germline CDR1 is LGHNA and CDR2 is YSLEER. The CDR3 sequence is 16 residues long. V lost 2 bases and J lost 7; bases outside the gene matches: 10.

This rearrangement joins TRBV24-1 to TRBJ2-1; TRBD2 might be the D (7 bases). Germline CDR1 and CDR2: KGHDR and SFDVKD. The CDR3 covers 13 residues. Trimming removed 9 bases from V and 6 bases from J, with 14 bases in between. Written as DNA, the CDR3 is TGTGCCACCGGGGGCGGGAGCCCCAATGAGCAGTTCTTC. Translating it yields CATGGGSPNEQFF.

The chain links TRBV4-1 to TRBJ2-5; 8 nucleotides line up with TRBD2. The CDR3 sequence is 15 residues long. Germline trimming cut 3 bases from V and 2 bases from J; bases unmatched to any gene: 5. Germline V gene lookup returns CDR1 MGHRA and CDR2 YSYEKL. The CDR3 DNA is TGCGCCAGCAGCCACAGAGCGGGGGAACAAGAGACCCAGTACTTC. This gives the protein CASSHRAGEQETQYF.

The V call is TRBV20-1, the J call TRBJ2-1; 7 nucleotides line up with TRBD2. V lost 5 bases to trimming and J lost 8 bases; unmatched junction nucleotides: 15. This CDR3 contains 15 residues. The germline V gene has CDR1 DFQATT and CDR2 SNEGSKA (reference sequence). Here the CDR3 reads CSAGPSGLPFDEQFF. The CDR3 DNA is TGCAGTGCTGGCCCCTCGGGACTACCTTTCGATGAGCAGTTCTTC.

This clonotype has a handful of counts. The rearrangement links TRBV27 to TRBJ2-7; maybe TRBD2 (5 bases). The CDR3 runs to 13 residues. Germline CDR1 and CDR2: MNHEY and SMNVEV (reference sequence). V lost 6 bases, J lost 0 bases, and 9 bases lay in between. The CDR3, as DNA: TGTGCCAGCAGGGGCGGAGGCTCCTACGAGCAGTACTTC. Encoded protein: CASRGGGSYEQYF.

This sequence joins TRBV20-1 and TRBJ2-3, with a weak D call TRBD2 (6 bases). The germline V gene has CDR1 DFQATT and CDR2 SNEGSKA (reference sequence). V was cut by 4 bases and J by 2 bases, with 10 bases left in between. The CDR3 is 13 amino acids. The chain's CDR3 is CSANSGYTDTQYF. The CDR3 DNA reads as TGCAGTGCTAATAGCGGATACACAGATACGCAGTATTTT.

This clonotype has just one count. CDR3 loop: CASSTSGTSWGKTQYF. As DNA, the CDR3 is TGTGCCAGCAGTACTTCCGGGACTAGTTGGGGGAAGACCCAGTACTTC. The chain joins TRBV6-5 to TRBJ2-5, with TRBD2 matching 8 bases. The CDR3 covers 16 residues. Looked up from germline, CDR1 is MNHEY and CDR2 is SVGAGI. V shed 5 bases, J shed 6 bases, and the junction held 14 bases outside the gene matches.

J is TRBJ2-7 and V is TRBV4-1; the D gene could be TRBD1 or TRBD2 (5 bases each). Germline CDR1 and CDR2: MGHRA and YSYEKL. The CDR3 has 12 residues. Trimming removed 4 bases from V and 5 bases from J, with 9 bases in between. CDR3 DNA: TGCGCCAGCAGCCCTCCGGGACACGAGCAGTACTTC. This gives the protein CASSPPGHEQYF.

This clonotype was seen a few times. The V gene is TRBV7-9, the J gene TRBJ1-2; 7 bases are a match to TRBD1. J gave up 8 bases and V 6 bases, and 9 bases lay outside the gene matches. The CDR3 contains 13 residues. Germline values: CDR1 SEHNR, CDR2 FQNEAQ (reference sequence). The CDR3 sequence is CASRPGTERGYTF. The DNA of the CDR3 is TGTGCCAGCAGACCAGGGACAGAAAGGGGCTACACCTTC.

This rearrangement joins TRBV12-3 or TRBV12-4 to TRBJ1-1; D may be TRBD1 (5 bases). This CDR3 is 14 amino acids long. Trimming stripped 7 bases from V and 5 bases from J, with 17 bases between. In nucleotides, the CDR3 is TGTGCCAGCAACTCTGGGGGGGGAGGAACTGAAGCTTTCTTT. Amino acid sequence: CASNSGGGGTEAFF.

The V gene is TRBV20-1, the J gene TRBJ2-7; 7 bases map to TRBD2. Germline CDR1 DFQATT, CDR2 SNEGSKA (reference sequence). The CDR3 totals 14 residues. The trim removed 1 base at V and 0 bases at J, leaving 3 bases unmatched. CDR3 protein: CSARVASGSYEQYF. In DNA form, the CDR3 reads TGCAGTGCTAGAGTAGCTAGCGGCTCCTACGAGCAGTACTTC.

This sequence joins TRBV27 and TRBJ2-5, with a weak D call TRBD1 (5 bases). The CDR3 covers 13 residues. Germline loops: CDR1 MNHEY, CDR2 SMNVEV (reference sequence). Between the trimmed V and J ends, which lost 2 bases and 4 bases, there was a span of 8 bases. The CDR3 DNA follows: TGTGCCAGCAGTTTAATGCAGGGAGAGACCCAGTACTTC. Its translation: CASSLMQGETQYF.

The chain carries TRBV20-1 and TRBJ2-1; unclear D gene. Germline CDR1 DFQATT, CDR2 SNEGSKA (reference sequence). The length of the CDR3 is 14 residues. Trimming took off 6 bases at V and 11 bases at J, with 23 bases between the two ends. The CDR3 nucleotides read TGCAGTGCGCCTACTACCGCGGATACAATGAAGCAGTTCTTC. Encoded protein: CSAPTTADTMKQFF.

The rearrangement links TRBV25-1 to TRBJ2-6, with 7 positions matching TRBD1. The J segment lost 15 bases and the V segment lost 7 bases, leaving 12 bases of the junction unmatched. CDR3 length: 13 amino acids. Germline CDR1 MGHDK, CDR2 SYGVNS. The CDR3 reads CASKGAAVGRLTF. CDR3 sequence (DNA): TGTGCCAGCAAGGGGGCGGCCGTGGGACGCCTGACTTTC.

In its sample, this clonotype was seen a few times. This chain uses TRBV7-2 with TRBJ2-1; no clear D gene. The CDR3 is 15 amino acids. The V and J ends lost 7 bases and 0 bases respectively, with 13 bases between them. Germline V gives CDR1 SGHTA, CDR2 FQGNSA. Here the CDR3 reads CASTSTSPSYNEQFF. For the CDR3, the DNA is TGTGCCAGCACCTCGACATCCCCCTCCTACAATGAGCAGTTCTTC.

This chain joins TRBV20-1 and TRBJ1-1; D call uncertain. Germline V lookup: CDR1 DFQATT, CDR2 SNEGSKA (reference sequence). V shed 7 bases and J shed 0 bases, with 18 bases lying between them. The CDR3 loop spans 15 amino acids. The CDR3 DNA reads as TGCAGTGGATTAGGCTCGGCAAATCTGAACACTGAAGCTTTCTTT. It specifies CSGLGSANLNTEAFF.

This chain connects TRBV12-3 or TRBV12-4 to TRBJ2-2, with 9 positions matching TRBD1. The V segment lost 4 bases and the J segment 6 bases; nucleotides outside the gene matches: 6. CDR3 length: 15 amino acids. The CDR3 sequence is CASSSGQGSSGELFF. For the CDR3, the DNA is TGTGCCAGCAGTTCAGGACAGGGGAGTTCCGGGGAGCTGTTTTTT.